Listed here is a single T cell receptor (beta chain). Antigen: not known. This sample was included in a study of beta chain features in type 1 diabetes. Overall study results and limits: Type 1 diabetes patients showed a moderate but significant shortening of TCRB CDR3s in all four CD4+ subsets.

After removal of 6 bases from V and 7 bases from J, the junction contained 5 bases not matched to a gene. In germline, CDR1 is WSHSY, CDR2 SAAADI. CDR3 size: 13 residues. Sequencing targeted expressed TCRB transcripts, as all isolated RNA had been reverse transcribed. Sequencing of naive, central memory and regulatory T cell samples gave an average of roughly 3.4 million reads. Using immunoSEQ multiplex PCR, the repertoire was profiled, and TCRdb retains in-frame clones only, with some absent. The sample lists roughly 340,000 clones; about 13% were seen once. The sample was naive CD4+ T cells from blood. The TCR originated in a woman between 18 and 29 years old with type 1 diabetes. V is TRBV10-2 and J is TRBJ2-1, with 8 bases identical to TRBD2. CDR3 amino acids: CASRREARNEQFF. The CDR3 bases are TGCGCCAGCAGGCGGGAGGCGCGGAATGAGCAGTTCTTC.